Listed below are T cell receptor beta chains from one sample, sequenced in a study of blood T cell repertoires in COVID-19. This table comes from immunoSEQ multiplex PCR, and its TCRdb copy is limited to in-frame clones, with some not included. The sample holds about 270,000 clones; roughly 86% are singletons and the top ten take about 1%. Source material: PBMCs or T cells enriched from blood (not recorded which). The origin of the receptors is a woman aged 30 to 39 who had recovered from COVID-19. Both conserved end residues are part of each CDR3. The order of the fields is clone size, J gene, V gene, D gene, CDR3 DNA, CDR3 protein. D genes are given only for firm matches. A clone size is listed for some rows: how often the clone was seen (once, few, many), or a class if it is expanded.

NA,TRBJ1-3,TRBV6-6,TRBD1,TGTGCCAGCAGGGAACAGGGGACTGGAAACACCATATATTTT,CASREQGTGNTIYF
NA,TRBJ2-7,TRBV27,TRBD1,TGTGCCAGCAGTTACAGGGGGCATACGTCCTACGAGCAGTACTTC,CASSYRGHTSYEQYF
few,TRBJ2-7,TRBV28,TRBD2,TGTGCCAGCAGTTTAGGGGGGGGTCTCGAGCAGTACTTC,CASSLGGGLEQYF
NA,TRBJ2-1,TRBV7-2,TRBD2,TGTGCCAGCAGCGAGAGACTAGCGGGGGCTGGTTTCTACAATGAGCAGTTCTTC,CASSERLAGAGFYNEQFF
NA,TRBJ2-7,TRBV7-9,TRBD1,TGTGCCAGCAGCTCCGGACAGGGGGGCTACGAGCAGTACTTC,CASSSGQGGYEQYF
many,TRBJ2-1,TRBV15,TRBD2,TGTGCCACCAGCAGAGAAGCGGGGCTGCCCTACAATGAGCAGTTCTTC,CATSREAGLPYNEQFF
once,TRBJ1-1,TRBV6-5,NA,TGTGCCAGCAGTTACTCGAGGGCCCTGAGTAGGACTGAAGCTTTCTTT,CASSYSRALSRTEAFF
once,TRBJ1-2,TRBV27,NA,TGTGCCAGCAGAAACAGGGAAAAAGTTGATGGCTACACCTTC,CASRNREKVDGYTF
NA,TRBJ1-2,TRBV27,TRBD1,TGTGCCAGCAGTGCTGCTCGGGACAGCTTAGTTTTC,CASSAARDSLVF
NA,TRBJ2-7,TRBV5-5,NA,TGTGCCAGCGCCTGGGGGGGCACGGCGGTATCCGAGCAGTACTTC,CASAWGGTAVSEQYF
NA,TRBJ1-1,TRBV7-9,NA,TGTGCCAGCAGCTTAGGGGTTGGACTTCTGAACACTGAAGCTTTCTTT,CASSLGVGLLNTEAFF
few,TRBJ1-6,TRBV19,NA,TGTGCCAGTAGTATTGGGAGGGGCTCCTATAATTCACCCCTCCACTTT,CASSIGRGSYNSPLHF
NA,TRBJ2-3,TRBV7-3,TRBD2,TGTGCCAGCAGCTTAAGTAGCGGGTCAAACACAGATACGCAGTATTTT,CASSLSSGSNTDTQYF
NA,TRBJ1-2,TRBV2,TRBD1,TGTGCCACCCGAACGACAGGGACTGCCTATGGCTACACCTTC,CATRTTGTAYGYTF
NA,TRBJ2-5,TRBV24-1,NA,TGTGCCACCAGTTTCACAGGGCCCTCCCTACAAGAGACCCAGTACTTC,CATSFTGPSLQETQYF
NA,TRBJ1-4,TRBV11-2,NA,TGTGCCAGCAGCTTAGTGCAGGGGTGGAATGAAAAACTGTTTTTT,CASSLVQGWNEKLFF
NA,TRBJ2-5,TRBV10-3,TRBD2,TGTGCCAGCAGGACTAGCGGGGTGCAAGAGACCCAGTACTTC,CASRTSGVQETQYF
NA,TRBJ2-1,TRBV24-1,TRBD1,TGTGCCACCAGTGACCGCGTTGGGACAGCTAACAATGAGCAGTTCTTC,CATSDRVGTANNEQFF
NA,TRBJ1-1,TRBV7-2,NA,TGTGCCAGCAGCTTTGGTCAGGTGAACACTGAAGCTTTCTTT,CASSFGQVNTEAFF
NA,TRBJ1-1,TRBV19,TRBD1,TGTGCCAGTGGGGACAGGGACACTGAAGCTTTCTTT,CASGDRDTEAFF
NA,TRBJ1-5,TRBV10-3,TRBD1,TGTGCCATCAGTGACGGGACAGGGCCCTATAGCAATCAGCCCCAGCATTTT,CAISDGTGPYSNQPQHF
NA,TRBJ1-2,TRBV12-3/TRBV12-4,NA,TGTGCCAGCAGTCCCAGGGTTTATGGCTACACCTTC,CASSPRVYGYTF
NA,TRBJ1-1,TRBV13,NA,TGTGCCAGCTCTACCGCGGGCTACACTGAAGCTTTCTTT,CASSTAGYTEAFF
NA,TRBJ2-3,TRBV20-1,TRBD1,TGCAGTGCTACTGACAGGGGGCCCGATACGCAGTATTTT,CSATDRGPDTQYF
NA,TRBJ2-7,TRBV6-5,TRBD1,TGTGCCAGCAGTTGGGGACAGGGGGCTTACGAGCAGTACTTC,CASSWGQGAYEQYF
NA,TRBJ2-3,TRBV24-1,NA,TGTGCCACCAGTGATCGGGGAAAGGGCACAGATACGCAGTATTTT,CATSDRGKGTDTQYF
NA,TRBJ2-1,TRBV6-5,TRBD2,TGTGCCAGCAGTTACTTTTTGGCGGGGGAGTACAATGAGCAGTTCTTC,CASSYFLAGEYNEQFF
NA,TRBJ2-2,TRBV5-1,NA,TGCGCCAGCACGACCCTGGGGCCGAACACCGGGGAGCTGTTTTTT,CASTTLGPNTGELFF
NA,TRBJ1-5,TRBV10-3,NA,TGTGCCATCAGTGACGTACAGGACCAGCCCCAGCATTTT,CAISDVQDQPQHF
NA,TRBJ2-2,TRBV7-9,TRBD2,TGTGCCAGCAGCCCATTTAGCGGGAGGGCCGCCGGGGAGCTGTTTTTT,CASSPFSGRAAGELFF
once,TRBJ2-2,TRBV5-1,NA,TGCGCCAGCAGCTTGAGCTATAACGGGGAGCTGTTTTTT,CASSLSYNGELFF
NA,TRBJ2-3,TRBV5-1,TRBD2,TGCGCCAGCAGCCTCCTAGCGGGGGGCACAGATACGCAGTATTTT,CASSLLAGGTDTQYF
NA,TRBJ1-4,TRBV11-2,NA,TGTGCCAGCAGCTTAGAGGGCCCCCGCGAGGAAAAACTGTTTTTT,CASSLEGPREEKLFF
NA,TRBJ2-1,TRBV6-5,TRBD1,TGTGCCAGCAGTTACAGGACAGGGCTATACTACAATGAGCAGTTCTTC,CASSYRTGLYYNEQFF
NA,TRBJ2-3,TRBV7-3,NA,TGTGCCAGCAGCCGTGGGCTAGCCACAGATACGCAGTATTTT,CASSRGLATDTQYF
once,TRBJ2-7,TRBV7-8,NA,TGTGCCAGCAGCCCGACCAGACAAGACTCCTACGAGCAGTACTTC,CASSPTRQDSYEQYF
NA,TRBJ2-1,TRBV18,TRBD1,TGTGCCAGCTCACCACCGGACAGGGGCAATGAGCAGTTCTTC,CASSPPDRGNEQFF
NA,TRBJ1-4,TRBV27,NA,TGTGCCAGCAGTTTATATCCTGCCCAAGGGACACCTAATGAAAAACTGTTTTTT,CASSLYPAQGTPNEKLFF
once,TRBJ1-5,TRBV14,NA,TGTGCCAGCAGCCATGGACGGGGTCAGCCCCAGCATTTT,CASSHGRGQPQHF
NA,TRBJ1-1,TRBV7-9,NA,TGTGCCAGCAGCTTGGCCCAGTACAACACTGAAGCTTTCTTT,CASSLAQYNTEAFF
NA,TRBJ1-6,TRBV6-5,TRBD1,TGTGCCAGCAGACAGGGGGCAACTTCACCCCTCCACTTT,CASRQGATSPLHF
NA,TRBJ1-2,TRBV18,TRBD1,TGTGCCAGCTCACCGGTCGGACAGGGAGGCTATGGCTACACCTTC,CASSPVGQGGYGYTF
NA,TRBJ2-1,TRBV28,NA,TGTGCCAGCAGTCTACCTACCGGGACTTACTCTAACAATGAGCAGTTCTTC,CASSLPTGTYSNNEQFF
once,TRBJ2-2,TRBV28,TRBD2,TGTGCCAGCAGACCCACCTCATTTCGGGAGGGCCGGTACACCGGGGAGCTGTTTTTT,CASRPTSFREGRYTGELFF
few,TRBJ2-1,TRBV6-5,NA,TGTGCCAGCAGTTACGGGAGCAACGCCAATGAGCAGTTCTTC,CASSYGSNANEQFF
NA,TRBJ2-7,TRBV27,NA,TGTGCCAGCAGTTTGAGCCAGGGGACCTCCTACGAGCAGTACTTC,CASSLSQGTSYEQYF
NA,TRBJ2-7,TRBV5-6,TRBD1,TGTGCCAGCAGTTCGACAGGGGCCTACGAGCAGTACTTC,CASSSTGAYEQYF
NA,TRBJ2-7,TRBV27,NA,TGTGCCAGCAGTTTAAGAGGGCGGAGTTACGAGCAGTACTTC,CASSLRGRSYEQYF
NA,TRBJ2-7,TRBV24-1,NA,TGTGCCACCAGTGATGGAGGAAAGACCTACGAGCAGTACTTC,CATSDGGKTYEQYF
NA,TRBJ2-5,TRBV27,NA,TGTGCCAGCACCCTCCCTGAGGCATCGGGAGCCGAAGAGACCCAGTACTTC,CASTLPEASGAEETQYF